This record concerns one T cell receptor beta chain sequence. Its antigen is as yet unknown. V dropped 3 bases and J dropped 5 bases, with 8 bases sitting between them. The CDR3 has 12 residues. Germline CDR1 is DFQATT and CDR2 is SNEGSKA (reference sequence). The assay was immunoSEQ multiplex PCR, and TCRdb's table has in-frame clones only and misses some. The sample shows approximately 100,000 clones, around nine tenths of them seen only once. The sample is drawn from a study of T cell responses to AZD1222 COVID-19 vaccine. Study-level points and caveats: The study found Spike-specific TCR breadth and depth rose after two AZD1222 doses. Reports indicate that nearly half of spike-specific TCRs are directed at unmutated variant regions.

This material consisted of peripheral blood, taken on day 0 of AZD1222 vaccination. The chain links TRBV20-1 to TRBJ1-5; D gene ambiguous. This TCR derives from an adult in good health. The CDR3 DNA sequence: TGCAGTGCTAGTTTTCGCTATCAGCCCCAGCATTTT. This codes for CSASFRYQPQHF.